Listed here is a single T cell receptor (beta chain). Its cognate antigen is unknown. This entry is derived from a study of radiotherapy plus CTLA-4 blockade in lung cancer. In the study overall: Disease control was achieved by around 32% of patients, and objective responses by 18%.

Whole-study findings and limits: Best predicting response, reportedly, were early blood T cell clone dynamics, with interferon-beta.

Looked up from germline, CDR1 is SGHDN and CDR2 is FVKESK. V shed 2 bases, J shed 7 bases, and the junction held 8 bases outside the gene matches. There are 14 residues in the CDR3. TCRdb's table, derived via immunoSEQ multiplex PCR, lists solely in-frame clones and lacks some. This table has 85,000 to 90,000 clones, 85% to 90% appearing once. The chain has TRBV14 and TRBJ2-7; 7 positions agree with TRBD1. The sequences come from peripheral blood, collected from a patient treated with radiotherapy plus ipilimumab. The sequence came from a human donor with non-small cell lung cancer that progressed on radiotherapy plus ipilimumab. The CDR3 nucleotides are TGTGCCAGCAGCCAACACGACAGGGTGGGAGAGCAGTACTTC. Translation gives CASSQHDRVGEQYF.